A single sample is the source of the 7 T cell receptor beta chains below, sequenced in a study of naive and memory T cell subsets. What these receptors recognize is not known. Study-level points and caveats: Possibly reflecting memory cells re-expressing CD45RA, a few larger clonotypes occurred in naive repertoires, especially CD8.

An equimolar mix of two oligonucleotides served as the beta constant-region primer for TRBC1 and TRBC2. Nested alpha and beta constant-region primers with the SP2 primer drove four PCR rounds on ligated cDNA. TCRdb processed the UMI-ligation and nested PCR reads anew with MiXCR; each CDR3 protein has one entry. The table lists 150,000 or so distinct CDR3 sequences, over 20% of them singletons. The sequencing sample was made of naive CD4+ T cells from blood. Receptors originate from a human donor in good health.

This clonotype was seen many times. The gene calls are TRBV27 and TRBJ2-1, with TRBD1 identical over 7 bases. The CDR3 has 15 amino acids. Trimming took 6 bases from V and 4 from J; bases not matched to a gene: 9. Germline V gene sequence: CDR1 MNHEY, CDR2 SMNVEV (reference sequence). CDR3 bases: TGTGCCAGCAGCCTTCGGACAGGACTTTACAATGAGCAGTTCTTC. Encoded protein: CASSLRTGLYNEQFF.

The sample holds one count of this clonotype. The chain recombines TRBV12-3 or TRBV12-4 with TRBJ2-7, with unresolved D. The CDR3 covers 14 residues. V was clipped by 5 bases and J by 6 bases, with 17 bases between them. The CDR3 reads CASSKKRSPIEQYF. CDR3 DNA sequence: TGTGCCAGCAGTAAAAAACGGAGCCCTATCGAGCAGTACTTC.

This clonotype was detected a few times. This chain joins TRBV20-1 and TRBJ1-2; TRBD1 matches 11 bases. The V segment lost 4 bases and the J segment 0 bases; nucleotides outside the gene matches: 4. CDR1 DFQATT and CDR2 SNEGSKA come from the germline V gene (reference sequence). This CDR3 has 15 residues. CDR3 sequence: CSAKRTGGTNYGYTF. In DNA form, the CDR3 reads TGCAGTGCTAAGAGGACAGGGGGCACTAACTATGGCTACACCTTC.

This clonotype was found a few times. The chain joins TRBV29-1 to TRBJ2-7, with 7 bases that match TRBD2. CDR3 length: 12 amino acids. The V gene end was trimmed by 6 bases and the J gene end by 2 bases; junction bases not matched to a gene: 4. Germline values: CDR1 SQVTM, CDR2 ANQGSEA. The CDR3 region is CSVGRETYEQYF. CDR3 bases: TGCAGCGTAGGGCGGGAGACCTACGAGCAGTACTTC.

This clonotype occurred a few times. The CDR3 nucleotides are TGCAGTGCTAGATCCGCGGCAGATCATCAGCCCCAGCATTTT. Translated, it gives CSARSAADHQPQHF. V and J are TRBV20-1 and TRBJ1-5; D gene uncertain. The ends were cut back, 2 bases at V and 5 bases at J, with 13 bases in the middle. The CDR3 has 14 amino acids. CDR1 and CDR2 (germline): DFQATT, SNEGSKA (reference sequence).

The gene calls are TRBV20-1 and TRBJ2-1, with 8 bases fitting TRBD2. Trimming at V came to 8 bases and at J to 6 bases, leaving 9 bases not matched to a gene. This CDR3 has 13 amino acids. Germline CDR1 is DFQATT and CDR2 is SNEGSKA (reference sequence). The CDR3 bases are TGCAGTCACTTGGGGCTAGCGGGCAATGAGCAGTTCTTC. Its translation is CSHLGLAGNEQFF.

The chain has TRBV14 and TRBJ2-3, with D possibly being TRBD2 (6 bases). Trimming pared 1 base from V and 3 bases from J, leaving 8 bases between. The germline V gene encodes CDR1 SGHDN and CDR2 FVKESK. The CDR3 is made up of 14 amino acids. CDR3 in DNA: TGTGCCAGCAGCCAAGGCGGGGCAACAGATACGCAGTATTTT. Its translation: CASSQGGATDTQYF.